The clone carrying this TCR beta chain was recorded only once. These data come from a study of Ad26.COV2.S vaccination and SARS-CoV-2 variants. Looking at the study overall: It was the COV1001 Ad26.COV2.S trial arm that included the donor. Once or twice, 56 days apart, Ad26.COV2.S was delivered intramuscularly.

The table came from immunoSEQ multiplex PCR; TCRdb's copy has only in-frame clones and leaves some out. In the table there are roughly 500,000 clones, approximately 90% of which are singletons. CDR1 is KGHSH, CDR2 LQKENI, per germline. This CDR3 has 14 residues. V dropped 3 bases and J dropped 4 bases, with 10 bases sitting between them. As for treatment: about 20 received Ad26.COV2.S at low or high dose, single or two shots; several received placebo; per-sample allocation not given. The study sampled participants on day 63 after the first vaccine or placebo injection. Adults aged 18-55 years in Boston included the donor.

The gene calls are TRBV18 and TRBJ1-5; no firm D call. The receptor was derived from a person aged 18-60 years who received the Ad26.COV2.S COVID-19 vaccine or a placebo. Sequenced material: peripheral blood, taken in a trial of Ad26.COV2.S vaccine versus placebo. The CDR3 DNA reads TGTGCCAGCTCACCTATACGGGGAAATCAGCCCCAGCATTTT. It encodes CASSPIRGNQPQHF.